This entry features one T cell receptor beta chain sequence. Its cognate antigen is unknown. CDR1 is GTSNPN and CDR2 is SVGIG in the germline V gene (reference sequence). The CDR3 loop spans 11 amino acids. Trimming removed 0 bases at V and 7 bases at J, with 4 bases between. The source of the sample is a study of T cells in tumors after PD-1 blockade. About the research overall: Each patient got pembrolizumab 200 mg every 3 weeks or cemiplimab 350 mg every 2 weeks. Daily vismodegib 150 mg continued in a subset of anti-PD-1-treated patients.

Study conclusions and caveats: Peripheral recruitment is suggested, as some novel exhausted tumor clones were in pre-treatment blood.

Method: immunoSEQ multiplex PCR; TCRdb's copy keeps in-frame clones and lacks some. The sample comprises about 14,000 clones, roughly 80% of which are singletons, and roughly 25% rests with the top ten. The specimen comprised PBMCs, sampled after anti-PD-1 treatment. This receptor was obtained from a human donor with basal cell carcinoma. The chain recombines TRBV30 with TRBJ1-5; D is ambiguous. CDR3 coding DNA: TGTGCCTGGAGTGTCGGACAGCCCCAGCATTTT. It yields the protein CAWSVGQPQHF.